The 20 T cell receptor beta chains in this list originate from one sample, sequenced in a study of blood T cells in healthy people across ages. The use of a sample-barcoded 5' primer and a J-beta primer mix characterized a second PCR of 7 to 11 cycles. TCRdb fed the 5' RACE reads into MiXCR, producing one record per CDR3 protein. The table includes approximately 800,000 distinct CDR3 sequences, more than 20% detected once. This sample also belongs to another study, concerning T cells of mothers and their children.

Sequencing input: blood. Source of these receptors: a boy between 10 and 17 years old in good health.

Notes on this clonotype: The germline gene is not matched at one end of the junction; a read error may be the cause. V is TRBV5-1 and J is TRBJ2-5, with D perhaps matching TRBD2 (5 bases). The CDR3 runs 13 residues. The germline gives CDR1 SGHRS, CDR2 YFSETQ. CDR3 amino acids: CTSSFEGAETQYF. Written as DNA, the CDR3 is TGCACCAGCAGCTTCGAGGGTGCGGAGACCCAGTACTTC.

The table lists this clonotype with a few counts. This sequence joins TRBV20-1 and TRBJ2-7; D may match TRBD1 or TRBD2 (5 bases each). Per germline, CDR1 DFQATT and CDR2 SNEGSKA (reference sequence). The CDR3 contains 14 residues. V gave up 6 bases and J gave up 2 bases, with 17 bases separating them. CDR3 sequence (DNA): TGCAGTGCCAAAGTGGTACGAGGGGCCTACGAGCAGTACTTC. It codes for CSAKVVRGAYEQYF.

The chain combines TRBV30 with TRBJ1-2, with a weak D call TRBD1 (5 bases). CDR1 and CDR2 (germline): GTSNPN, SVGIG (reference sequence). This CDR3 has 13 residues. V dropped 0 bases and J dropped 1 base, with 6 bases sitting between them. Here the CDR3 DNA reads TGTGCCTGGAGTGTTGACAGTAACTATGGCTACACCTTC. Protein product: CAWSVDSNYGYTF.

This clonotype has just a few counts. The chain joins TRBV7-2 to TRBJ1-4; D is perhaps TRBD1 (5 bases). The CDR3 has 14 residues. Germline assignment: CDR1 SGHTA and CDR2 FQGNSA. V was clipped by 4 bases and J by 8 bases, with 14 bases between them. In DNA, the CDR3 is TGTGCCAGCAGCTCGGCGGGGCGCGGGGAAAAACTGTTTTTT. Protein: CASSSAGRGEKLFF.

The V call is TRBV7-2, the J call TRBJ1-3, with TRBD1 matching 10 bases. The CDR3 length is 17 residues. J gave up 0 bases and V 5 bases, and 7 bases lay outside the gene matches. Germline lookup yields CDR1 SGHTA and CDR2 FQGNSA. CDR3: CASSPRQGAPSGNTIYF. For the CDR3, the DNA is TGTGCCAGCAGCCCGAGACAGGGGGCGCCCTCTGGAAACACCATATATTTT.

This clonotype was counted ten times or more. The chain uses TRBV11-2 and TRBJ2-5; D may match TRBD1 or TRBD2 (5 bases each). Per the germline V gene, CDR1 is SGHAT and CDR2 is FQNNGV. The CDR3 length is 14 residues. Trimming removed 5 bases at V and 2 bases at J, with 12 bases between. DNA of the CDR3: TGTGCCAGCAGCCCCCAGGGCGGGCAAGAGACCCAGTACTTC. Protein product: CASSPQGGQETQYF.

V usage is TRBV2 and J usage is TRBJ2-1, with 10 bases matching TRBD2. Germline CDR1 SNHLY, CDR2 FYNNEI. V shed 8 bases, J shed 3 bases, and the junction held 10 bases outside the gene matches. This CDR3 comprises 16 residues. This CDR3 reads CASGPSGGSYYNEQFF. DNA for the CDR3: TGTGCCAGCGGCCCTAGCGGGGGAAGCTACTACAATGAGCAGTTCTTC.

This clonotype was counted between two and nine times. The chain has TRBV10-3 and TRBJ2-1; no clear D. The germline V and J ends were trimmed by 5 bases and 9 bases, with 11 bases remaining between them. CDR3 length: 12 amino acids. The V gene's germline CDR1 is ENHRY and CDR2 SYGVKD. CDR3 sequence: CAISQEAVEQFF. As DNA, the CDR3 is TGTGCCATCAGTCAAGAGGCCGTTGAGCAGTTCTTC.

This clonotype showed up just a few times. The chain uses TRBV12-3 or TRBV12-4 and TRBJ2-1; TRBD1 or TRBD2 may be the D gene (7 bases each). Near its end, the DNA agrees better with TRBJ2-5, so the J call may be wrong. This CDR3 comprises 17 residues. CDR3 protein: CASSFSGEGALFQTQYF. In DNA, the CDR3 is TGTGCCAGCAGTTTCTCGGGGGAGGGGGCGCTTTTCCAGACCCAGTACTTC.

This chain uses TRBV28 with TRBJ2-5; D is uncertain. CDR3 length equals 15 residues. Trimming shortened V by 1 base and J by 2 bases, and 11 bases separated the two germline ends. Germline V lookup: CDR1 MDHEN, CDR2 SYDVKM. The CDR3 sequence is CASSLFLTTQETQYF. The CDR3 region has the DNA TGTGCCAGCAGTTTATTCCTTACCACACAAGAGACCCAGTACTTC.

This clonotype was found a few times. V is TRBV7-2 and J is TRBJ2-1, with D uncertain. The V gene's germline CDR1 is SGHTA and CDR2 FQGNSA. Trimming took off 5 bases at V and 5 bases at J, with 7 bases between the two ends. CDR3 length: 12 amino acids. The CDR3 DNA sequence: TGTGCCAGCAGCCCGCCCCACAATGAGCAGTTCTTC. Translation gives CASSPPHNEQFF.

The chain is built from TRBV29-1 and TRBJ2-7; tentatively, D is TRBD1 or TRBD2 (5 bases each). The J call may not be correct, given that the DNA end is closer to TRBJ2-5. Germline assignment: CDR1 SQVTM and CDR2 ANQGSEA. The CDR3 is 14 amino acids. CDR3 coding DNA: TGCAGCGTTGAAGCCGGGGCCTTGGGGGAGACCCAGTACTTC. Its protein product is CSVEAGALGETQYF.

This clonotype has a handful of counts. CDR3 coding DNA: TGTGCCAGCAGTCTAACAGGGTGGGACTATGGCTACACCTTC. Encoded protein: CASSLTGWDYGYTF. The chain couples TRBV12-3 or TRBV12-4 to TRBJ1-2; D is possibly TRBD1 (6 bases). Trimming removed 5 bases at V and 3 bases at J, with 13 bases between. The CDR3 has 14 amino acids.

The chain combines TRBV6-2 or TRBV6-3 with TRBJ2-5, with 14 bases identical to TRBD2. Germline V gene sequence: CDR1 MNHEY, CDR2 SVGEGT. The V segment lost 7 bases and the J segment 4 bases; nucleotides outside the gene matches: 5. CDR3 size: 15 residues. The CDR3, as DNA: TGTGCCAGCAAGACTAGCGGGGGGGCCGGAGAGACCCAGTACTTC. As protein: CASKTSGGAGETQYF.

The chain couples TRBV20-1 to TRBJ1-3; unclear D gene. V lost 6 bases, J lost 10 bases, and 13 bases lay in between. Germline assignment: CDR1 DFQATT and CDR2 SNEGSKA (reference sequence). CDR3 length equals 11 residues. The CDR3 nucleotides are TGCAGTGCAACCGAGGGAGGAACCATATATTTT. Translation: CSATEGGTIYF.

The rearrangement uses TRBV5-1 and TRBJ1-2; 9 bases are a match to TRBD1. V dropped 0 bases and J dropped 6; count of bases not matched to a gene: 3. The CDR3 length is 14 residues. From germline, CDR1 is SGHRS and CDR2 YFSETQ. As DNA, the CDR3 is TGCGCCAGCAGCTTGGCCGGGACAGGGAATGGCTACACCTTC. This codes for CASSLAGTGNGYTF.

The chain is built from TRBV5-1 and TRBJ2-2; D gene uncertain. V was trimmed by 5 bases and J by 5 bases, leaving 10 bases between them. Germline V CDR1 and CDR2: SGHRS, YFSETQ. The CDR3 length is 13 residues. CDR3 in DNA: TGCGCCAGCAGGGCTACTTGGACCGGGGAGCTGTTTTTT. Amino acids: CASRATWTGELFF.

The chain recombines TRBV28 with TRBJ2-7; D unresolved. The ends were cut back, 6 bases at V and 2 bases at J, with 17 bases in the middle. The CDR3 is made up of 15 amino acids. Germline CDR1 reads MDHEN; CDR2 reads SYDVKM. CDR3 nucleotide sequence: TGTGCCAGCAGACTTCAGATCTCACGGCCCTACGAGCAGTACTTC. It is translated as CASRLQISRPYEQYF.

The CDR3 region is CASSTTGGTYNEQFF. The CDR3 DNA is TGTGCCAGTTCGACAACAGGGGGAACCTACAATGAGCAGTTCTTC. The rearrangement joins TRBV27 to TRBJ2-1, with TRBD1 matching over 8 bases. The CDR3 loop spans 15 amino acids. Germline V gene lookup returns CDR1 MNHEY and CDR2 SMNVEV (reference sequence). V was clipped by 9 bases and J by 2 bases; unmatched bases: 9.

The chain couples TRBV7-2 to TRBJ2-3; the match to TRBD2 covers 8 bases. The CDR3 totals 21 residues. The V segment lost 2 bases and the J segment 0 bases; nucleotides outside the gene matches: 19. The V gene's germline CDR1 is SGHTA and CDR2 FQGNSA. The CDR3 loop reads CASSLSWTQKLAALSTDTQYF. The CDR3 DNA reads TGTGCCAGCAGCTTATCGTGGACGCAGAAACTAGCGGCCCTTAGCACAGATACGCAGTATTTT.